Given below is one TCR beta chain in context. Antigen unknown. This entry comes from a study of Ad26.COV2.S vaccination and SARS-CoV-2 variants. Treatment denoted: roughly 19 received Ad26.COV2.S at low or high dose, single or two shots; about 5 received placebo; per-sample allocation not given. All samples were drawn on day 63, counting from the first vaccine or placebo injection. Sequencing was performed with immunoSEQ multiplex PCR; in TCRdb, only in-frame clones are kept and a portion is missing. The sample contains around 340,000 clones, 86% of which appear only once. Regarding the study as a whole: Analytic work on TCR breadth and depth might have understated the full extent of total T cell responses.

Germline CDR1 is KGHDR and CDR2 is SFDVKD. The CDR3 consists of 13 residues. Deletions cut 10 bases from V and 6 bases from J, with 15 bases between. The chain recombines TRBV24-1 with TRBJ1-5; D perhaps matches TRBD1 (5 bases). The source was peripheral blood, collected in a trial of Ad26.COV2.S vaccine versus placebo. This receptor was obtained from a person between 18 and 65 years old who received the Ad26.COV2.S COVID-19 vaccine or a placebo. In DNA, the CDR3 is TGTGCCACAAAGGGACCAGGGCCTCAGCCCCAGCATTTT. Protein product: CATKGPGPQPQHF.